This TCR beta chain was found in a study of blood T cells in healthy people across ages (dated by TCRdb to about 2015). Study-wide context: In model experiments, template switching captured about one uniquely barcoded TCR beta cDNA molecule for every two T cells. To track age-related changes in TCR beta repertoire diversity, the study relied on deep sequencing normalized with unique cDNA molecular identifiers. Four age groups were formed from the donors: young (average about 15 years), middle-aged (just under 40), aged (approximately 60) and long-lived (less than 85). Using the same blood draw, the study looked at two additional independent replicas of 1 million unique cDNA reads for two donors, one aged 18 to 30 and the other aged 80 or older. The full study reports these points: Because the CMV infection status of the donors was unknown, age-related changes in expanded clonotypes may potentially have been confounded. Conclusive comparison of naive and antigen-experienced compartments was prevented by the profiling of bulk unsorted PBMCs. Observed TCR beta diversity per million T cells fell roughly linearly with age, and a significant reduction was already apparent by age around 44. There was a strong correlation between observed TCR beta diversity and the percentage of naive T cells measured by flow cytometry. Compared with the aged group, the long-lived group had more naive CD4+ T cells, fewer expanded clones and increased TCR diversity, a pattern suggesting age selection. Estimates of total diversity based on one million sequenced T cells were considered lower bounds and underestimates.

V is reduced by 7 bases and J by 2 bases, leaving a spacing of 7 bases between them. The CDR3 sequence holds 12 residues, the cysteine and phenylalanine included. Only the CDR3 DNA is retained, 36 bases long and in frame from the first base. The CDR1 and CDR2 encoded by the germline V gene are MDHEN and SYDVKM. The library relied on 5' RACE. Reads for this sample came from an Illumina HiSeq 2500. A second PCR of roughly 7 to 12 cycles was run with a J-beta primer mix and a sample-barcoded 5' primer. A unique molecular identifier was introduced onto each TCR beta cDNA molecule by a template-switch 5' adaptor carrying 12 random nucleotides. At least 2.5 million CDR3-containing paired-end reads were obtained from each sample. The Mint cDNA synthesis kit, primed by a TRBC-specific oligonucleotide, was used to synthesize first-strand cDNA from all RNA. Following uracil-DNA glycosylase treatment, all cDNA underwent a first 18-cycle PCR with the universal primers M1SS and BC2_uni_R. On the authors' methods: For normalization, 1 million high-quality reads were randomly selected from each sample, with every read carrying a distinct molecular identifier. Reads sharing molecular identifiers were discarded rather than binned into consensus sequences. MiTCR, run with a Q25 quality threshold and the strictest error-elimination algorithm, handled CDR3 identification, clonotype clustering and error correction. A nonparametric unseen species model using Euler transformation provided a lower-bound estimate of total TCR beta diversity. TCRdb itself trimmed the public reads at Q25 with fastp, ran MiXCR and retained productive beta chains. Every entry covers one CDR3 protein and lists the most common genes and DNA from its rows. The V and J calls and clone size come from TCRdb's table, not from the authors' own analysis. This sample gives about 800,000 distinct CDR3 sequences in total; 20% to 30% of them show up just once. The ten largest clones capture 3.7% of the sample.

This clonotype was seen a few times. Its cognate antigen has yet to be identified. The input lacks base qualities; no much larger clone sits a single base away. Systemically healthy Caucasian individuals from Russia, 35 to 40 in total and aged about 6 to 100 years, were included as donors. Each donor gave ten milliliters of peripheral blood, collected into EDTA-treated Vacutainer tubes. Ficoll-Paque density-gradient centrifugation was used to isolate PBMCs, with at least 6 million per sample. Total RNA was extracted from PBMCs with Trizol reagent, with at least 5.5 micrograms obtained per sample. For every donor, flow cytometry on a PBMC aliquot measured the percentage of naive CD45RAhigh/CD27high T cells. These data also formed part of another study, on T cells of mothers and their children. The second source states: Nine systemically healthy Caucasian individuals served as donors, namely three mothers together with their six children. cDNA synthesis used all of the extracted RNA, with 1.5 ug of RNA in each 15 ul reaction. In the second PCR, the M1S primer added sample barcodes and 2-4 random nucleotides. More than 8 million TCR beta CDR3 reads were obtained from each mother, and some 3 million reads were obtained from each child. In both related and unrelated pairs, thymic selection shapes the output of TCR recombination in a similar way, with inherited differences having only a minor effect. Normalized repertoire overlap in related mother-child pairs was always slightly higher than in unrelated mother-child pairs, but the difference was never significant. With a sensitivity of approximately 100 clones per million clonotypes, no persistent microchimeric T cell clones were detected. In the study, deep NGS was used to compare the TCR beta repertoires of mothers and children, and features distinguishing related mother-child pairs from unrelated individuals were sought. Mothers averaged roughly 36 +/- 4 years of age and children averaged around 10 +/- 4 years. Libraries were sequenced on Illumina HiSeq 2000 with 100+100 nt paired-end reads after adapter ligation with NEBNext reagents. To prevent cross-contamination, the mother and child libraries were prepared a month apart and were sequenced in separate runs. For each donor, between about 500,000 and 2,200,000 distinct TCR beta clonotypes were identified. Naive TCR beta clonotypes were estimated from low-frequency clonotypes matched to each donor's FACS-determined naive share, without sorting.

Sample: blood. The receptor was derived from a boy younger than 18 in good health. The chain employs TRBV28 and TRBJ2-3; TRBD2 is a possible D gene, resting on 5 matching bases. The CDR3 here reads CASTDSTDTQYF. The DNA sequence reads TGTGCCAGCACGGACTCCACAGATACGCAGTATTTT.